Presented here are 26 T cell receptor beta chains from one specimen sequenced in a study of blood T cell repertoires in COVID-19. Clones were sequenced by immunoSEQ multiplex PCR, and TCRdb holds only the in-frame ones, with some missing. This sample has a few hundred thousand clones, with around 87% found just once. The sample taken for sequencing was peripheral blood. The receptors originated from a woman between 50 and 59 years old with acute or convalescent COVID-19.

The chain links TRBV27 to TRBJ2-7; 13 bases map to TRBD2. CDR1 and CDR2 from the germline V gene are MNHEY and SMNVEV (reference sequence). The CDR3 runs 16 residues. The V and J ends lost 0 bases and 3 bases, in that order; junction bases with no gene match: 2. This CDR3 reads CASSLSGTSGIYEQYF. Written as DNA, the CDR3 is TGTGCCAGCAGTTTATCAGGGACTAGCGGGATCTACGAGCAGTACTTC.

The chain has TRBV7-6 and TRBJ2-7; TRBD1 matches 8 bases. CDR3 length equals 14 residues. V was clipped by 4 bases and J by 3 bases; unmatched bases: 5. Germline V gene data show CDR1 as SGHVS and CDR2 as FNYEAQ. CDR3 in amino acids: CASSSRDRFYEQYF. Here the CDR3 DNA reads TGTGCCAGCAGCTCCCGGGACAGGTTCTACGAGCAGTACTTC. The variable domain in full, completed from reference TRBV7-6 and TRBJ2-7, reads GAGVSQSPRYKVTKRGQDVALRCDPISGHVSLYWYRQALGQGPEFLTYFNYEAQQDKSGLPNDRFSAERPEGSISTLTIQRTEQRDSAMYRCASSSRDRFYEQYFGPGTRLTVT.

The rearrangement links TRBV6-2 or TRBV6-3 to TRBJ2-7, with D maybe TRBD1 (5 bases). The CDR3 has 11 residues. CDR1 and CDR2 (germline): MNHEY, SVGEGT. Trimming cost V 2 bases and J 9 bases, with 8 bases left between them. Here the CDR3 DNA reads TGTGCCAGCAGTTACACAGGTGGGCAGTACTTC. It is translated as CASSYTGGQYF.

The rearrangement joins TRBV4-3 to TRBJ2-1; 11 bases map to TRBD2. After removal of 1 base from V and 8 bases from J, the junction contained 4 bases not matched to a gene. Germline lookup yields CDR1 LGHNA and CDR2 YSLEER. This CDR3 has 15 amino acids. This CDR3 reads CASSQVTSGSHEQFF. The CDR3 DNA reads TGCGCCAGCAGCCAAGTTACTAGCGGGAGTCATGAGCAGTTCTTC.

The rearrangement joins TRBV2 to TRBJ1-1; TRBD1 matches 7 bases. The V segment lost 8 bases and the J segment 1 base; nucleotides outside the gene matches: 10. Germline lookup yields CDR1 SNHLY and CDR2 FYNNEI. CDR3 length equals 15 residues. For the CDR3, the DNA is TGTGCCAGCTCGTTTCTAACAGGGGCGAACACTGAAGCTTTCTTT. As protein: CASSFLTGANTEAFF.

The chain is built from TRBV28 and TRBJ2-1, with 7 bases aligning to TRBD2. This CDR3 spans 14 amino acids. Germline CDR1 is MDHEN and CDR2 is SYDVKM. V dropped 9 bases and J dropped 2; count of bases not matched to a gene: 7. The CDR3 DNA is TGTGCCAGTAGACTAGCTGGGACCTACAATGAGCAGTTCTTC. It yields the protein CASRLAGTYNEQFF.

The CDR3 is CASSLDSGTYNEQFF. For the CDR3, the DNA is TGTGCCAGCAGCTTAGATAGCGGGACCTACAATGAGCAGTTCTTC. The J gene is TRBJ2-1, the V gene TRBV11-2; 8 positions agree with TRBD2. The CDR3 is 15 residues long. From germline, CDR1 is SGHAT and CDR2 FQNNGV. V dropped 0 bases and J dropped 2; count of bases not matched to a gene: 0. Combining the CDR3 with reference TRBV11-2 and TRBJ2-1 gives the whole variable domain EAGVAQSPRYKIIEKRQSVAFWCNPISGHATLYWYQQILGQGPKLLIQFQNNGVVDDSQLPKDRFSAERLKGVDSTLKIQPAKLEDSAVYLCASSLDSGTYNEQFFGPGTRLTVL.

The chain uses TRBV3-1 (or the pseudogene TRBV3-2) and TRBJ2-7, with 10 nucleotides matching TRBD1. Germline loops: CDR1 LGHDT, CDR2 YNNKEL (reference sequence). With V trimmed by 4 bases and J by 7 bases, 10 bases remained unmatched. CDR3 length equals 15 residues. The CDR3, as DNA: TGTGCCAGCAGCCTCGCCGGGACAGGGGTAGGAGAGCAGTACTTC. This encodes CASSLAGTGVGEQYF.

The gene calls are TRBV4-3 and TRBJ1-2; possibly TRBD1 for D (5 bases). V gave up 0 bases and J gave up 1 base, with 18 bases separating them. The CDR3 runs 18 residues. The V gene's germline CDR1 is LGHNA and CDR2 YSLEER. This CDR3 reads CASSQDVSWAGDNYGYTF. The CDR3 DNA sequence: TGCGCCAGCAGCCAAGATGTCAGTTGGGCGGGGGATAACTATGGCTACACCTTC.

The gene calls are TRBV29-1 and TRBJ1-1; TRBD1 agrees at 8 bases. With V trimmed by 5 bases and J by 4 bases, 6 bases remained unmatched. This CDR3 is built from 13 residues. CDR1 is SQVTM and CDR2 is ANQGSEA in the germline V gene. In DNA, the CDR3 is TGCAGCGTTAATACTGGGACAGGCACTGAAGCTTTCTTT. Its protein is CSVNTGTGTEAFF.

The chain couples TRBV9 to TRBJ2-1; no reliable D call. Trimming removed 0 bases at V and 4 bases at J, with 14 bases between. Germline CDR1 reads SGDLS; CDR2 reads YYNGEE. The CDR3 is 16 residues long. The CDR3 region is CASSVVSLVPYNEQFF. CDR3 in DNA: TGTGCCAGCAGCGTAGTTTCCCTAGTTCCATACAATGAGCAGTTCTTC.

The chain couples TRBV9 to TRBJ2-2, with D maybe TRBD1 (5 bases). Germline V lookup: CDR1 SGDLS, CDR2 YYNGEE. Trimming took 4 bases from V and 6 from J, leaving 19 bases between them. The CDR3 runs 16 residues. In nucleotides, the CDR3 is TGTGCCAGCAGCCCTCGGGTGGGGCAAGCACCCGGGGAGCTGTTTTTT. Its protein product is CASSPRVGQAPGELFF.

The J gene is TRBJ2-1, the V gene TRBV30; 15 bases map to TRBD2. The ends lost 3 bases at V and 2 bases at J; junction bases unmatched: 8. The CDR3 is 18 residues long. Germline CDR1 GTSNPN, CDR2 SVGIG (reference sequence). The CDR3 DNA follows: TGTGCCTGGAGGGGACTAGCGGGAGGCATTACAACCTACAATGAGCAGTTCTTC. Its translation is CAWRGLAGGITTYNEQFF.

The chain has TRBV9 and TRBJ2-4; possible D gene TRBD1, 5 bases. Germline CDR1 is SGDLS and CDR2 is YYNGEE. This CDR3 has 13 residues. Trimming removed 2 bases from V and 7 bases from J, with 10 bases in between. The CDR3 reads CASSVGLGNIQYF. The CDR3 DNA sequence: TGTGCCAGCAGCGTGGGGCTCGGGAACATTCAGTACTTC. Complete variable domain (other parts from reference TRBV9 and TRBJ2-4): DSGVTQTPKHLITATGQRVTLRCSPRSGDLSVYWYQQSLDQGLQFLIQYYNGEERAKGNILERFSAQQFPDLHSELNLSSLELGDSALYFCASSVGLGNIQYFGAGTRLSVL.

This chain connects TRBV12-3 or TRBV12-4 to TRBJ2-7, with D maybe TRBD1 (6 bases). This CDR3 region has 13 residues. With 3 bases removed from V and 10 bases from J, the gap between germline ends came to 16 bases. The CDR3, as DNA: TGTGCCAGCAGTTTTGCCGGGGCAGGGGCCCAGTACTTC. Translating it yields CASSFAGAGAQYF.

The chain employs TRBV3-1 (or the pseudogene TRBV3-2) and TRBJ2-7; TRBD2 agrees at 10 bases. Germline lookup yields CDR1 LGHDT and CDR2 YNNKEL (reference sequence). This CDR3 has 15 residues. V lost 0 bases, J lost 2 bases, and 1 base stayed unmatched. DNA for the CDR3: TGTGCCAGCAGCCAAGAACTAGCGGGACCCTACGAGCAGTACTTC. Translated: CASSQELAGPYEQYF.

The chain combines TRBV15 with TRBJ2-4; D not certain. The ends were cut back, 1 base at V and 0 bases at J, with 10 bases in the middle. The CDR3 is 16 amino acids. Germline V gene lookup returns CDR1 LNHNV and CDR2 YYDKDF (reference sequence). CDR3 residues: CATSRGVNLAKNIQYF. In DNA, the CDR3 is TGTGCCACCAGCAGAGGCGTCAACCTAGCCAAAAACATTCAGTACTTC. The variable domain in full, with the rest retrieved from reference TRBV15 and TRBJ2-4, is DAMVIQNPRYQVTQFGKPVTLSCSQTLNHNVMYWYQQKSSQAPKLLFHYYDKDFNNEADTPDNFQSRRPNTSFCFLDIRSPGLGDTAMYLCATSRGVNLAKNIQYFGAGTRLSVL.

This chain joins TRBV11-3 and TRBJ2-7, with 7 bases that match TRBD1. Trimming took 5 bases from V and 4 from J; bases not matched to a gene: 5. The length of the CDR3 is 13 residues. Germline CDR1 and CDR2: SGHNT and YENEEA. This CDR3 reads CASSPRTGYEQYF. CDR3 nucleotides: TGTGCCAGCAGCCCGAGGACAGGATACGAGCAGTACTTC.

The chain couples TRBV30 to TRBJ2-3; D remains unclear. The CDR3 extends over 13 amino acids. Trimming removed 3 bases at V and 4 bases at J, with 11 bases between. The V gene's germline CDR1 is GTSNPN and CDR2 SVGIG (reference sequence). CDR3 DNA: TGTGCCTGGAGCCCAGATTTCCCAGATACGCAGTATTTT. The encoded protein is CAWSPDFPDTQYF.

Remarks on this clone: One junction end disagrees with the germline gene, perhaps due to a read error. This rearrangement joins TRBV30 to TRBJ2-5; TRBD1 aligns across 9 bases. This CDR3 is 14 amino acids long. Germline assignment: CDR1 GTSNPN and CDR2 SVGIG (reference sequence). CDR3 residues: CAWSVQGAQKTQYF. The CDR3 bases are TGTGCCTGGAGTGTACAGGGGGCCCAAAAGACCCAGTACTTC.

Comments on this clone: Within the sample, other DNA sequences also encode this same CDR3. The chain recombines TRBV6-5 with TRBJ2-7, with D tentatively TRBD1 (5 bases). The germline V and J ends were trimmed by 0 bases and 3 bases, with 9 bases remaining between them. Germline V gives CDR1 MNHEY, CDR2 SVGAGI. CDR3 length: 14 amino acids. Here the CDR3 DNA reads TGTGCCAGCAGTTACTCCCAGGGCTACTACGAGCAGTACTTC. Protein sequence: CASSYSQGYYEQYF.

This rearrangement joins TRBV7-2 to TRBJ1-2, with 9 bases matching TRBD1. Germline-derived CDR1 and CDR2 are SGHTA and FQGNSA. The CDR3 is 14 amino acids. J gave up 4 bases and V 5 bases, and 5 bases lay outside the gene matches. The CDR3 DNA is TGTGCCAGCAGCGTTGGACAGGGGAGCTATGGCTACACCTTC. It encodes CASSVGQGSYGYTF.

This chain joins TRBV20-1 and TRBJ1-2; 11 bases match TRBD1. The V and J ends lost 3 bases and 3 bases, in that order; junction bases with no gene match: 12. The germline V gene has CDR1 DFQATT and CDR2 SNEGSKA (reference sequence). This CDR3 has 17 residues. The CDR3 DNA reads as TGCAGTGCTAGTTCAGGACAGGGGGCGCATCAGGACTATGGCTACACCTTC. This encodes CSASSGQGAHQDYGYTF.

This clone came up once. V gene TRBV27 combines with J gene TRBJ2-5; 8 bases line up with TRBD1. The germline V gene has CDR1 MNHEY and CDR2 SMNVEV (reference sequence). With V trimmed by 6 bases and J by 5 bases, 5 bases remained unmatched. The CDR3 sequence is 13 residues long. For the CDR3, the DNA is TGTGCCAGCAGAAGACAGGGGTTTGAGACCCAGTACTTC. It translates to CASRRQGFETQYF.

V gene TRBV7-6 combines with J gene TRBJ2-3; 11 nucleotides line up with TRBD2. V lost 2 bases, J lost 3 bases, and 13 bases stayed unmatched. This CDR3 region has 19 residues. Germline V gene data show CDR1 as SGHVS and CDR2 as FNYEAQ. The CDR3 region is CASSLLTSGRPGRTDTQYF. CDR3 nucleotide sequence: TGTGCCAGCAGCTTACTTACTAGCGGGAGACCGGGCCGTACAGATACGCAGTATTTT.

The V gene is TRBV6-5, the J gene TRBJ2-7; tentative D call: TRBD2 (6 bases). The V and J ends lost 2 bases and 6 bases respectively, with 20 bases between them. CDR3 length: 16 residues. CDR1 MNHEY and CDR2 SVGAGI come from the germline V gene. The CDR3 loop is CASSYRLQRVPAEQYF. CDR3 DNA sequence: TGTGCCAGCAGTTACCGACTCCAGCGGGTCCCCGCCGAGCAGTACTTC.